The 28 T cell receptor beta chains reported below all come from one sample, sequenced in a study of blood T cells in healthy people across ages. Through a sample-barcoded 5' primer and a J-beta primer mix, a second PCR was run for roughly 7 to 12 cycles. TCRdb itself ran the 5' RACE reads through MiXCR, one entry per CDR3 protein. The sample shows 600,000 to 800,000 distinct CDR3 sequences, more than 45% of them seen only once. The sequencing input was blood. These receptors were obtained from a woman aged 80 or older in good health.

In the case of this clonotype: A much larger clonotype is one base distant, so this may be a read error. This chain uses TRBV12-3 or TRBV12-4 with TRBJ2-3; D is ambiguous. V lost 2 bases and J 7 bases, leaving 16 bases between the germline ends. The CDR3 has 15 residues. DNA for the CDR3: TGTGCCAGCAGTTTACACGGATCAGAGGAATATACGCAGTATTTT. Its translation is CASSLHGSEEYTQYF.

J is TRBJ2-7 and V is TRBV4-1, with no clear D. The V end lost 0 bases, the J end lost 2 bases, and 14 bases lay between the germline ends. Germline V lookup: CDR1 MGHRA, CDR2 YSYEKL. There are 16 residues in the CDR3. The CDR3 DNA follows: TGCGCCAGCAGCCAAGATGCACGGACCCCCACCTACGAGCAGTACTTC. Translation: CASSQDARTPTYEQYF.

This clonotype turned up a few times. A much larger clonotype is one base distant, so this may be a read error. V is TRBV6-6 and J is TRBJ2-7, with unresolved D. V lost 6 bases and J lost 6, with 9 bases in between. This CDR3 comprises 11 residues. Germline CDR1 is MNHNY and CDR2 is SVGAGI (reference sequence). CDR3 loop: CASRSRAEQYF. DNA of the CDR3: TGTGCCAGCAGGTCACGGGCCGAGCAGTACTTC.

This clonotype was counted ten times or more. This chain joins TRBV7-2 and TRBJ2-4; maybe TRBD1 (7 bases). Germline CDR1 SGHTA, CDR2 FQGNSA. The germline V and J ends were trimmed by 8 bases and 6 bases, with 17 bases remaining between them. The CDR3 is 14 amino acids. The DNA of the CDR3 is TGTGCCAGCCGGACAGGCGGGACCGGAAACATTCAGTACTTC. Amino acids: CASRTGGTGNIQYF.

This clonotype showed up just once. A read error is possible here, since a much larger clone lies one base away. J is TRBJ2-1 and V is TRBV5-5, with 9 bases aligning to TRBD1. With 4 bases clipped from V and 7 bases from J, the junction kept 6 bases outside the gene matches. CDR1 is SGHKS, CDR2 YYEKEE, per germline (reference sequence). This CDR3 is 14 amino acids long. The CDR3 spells CASSVRDRVNEQFF. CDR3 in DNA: TGTGCCAGCAGCGTCCGGGACAGGGTGAATGAGCAGTTCTTC.

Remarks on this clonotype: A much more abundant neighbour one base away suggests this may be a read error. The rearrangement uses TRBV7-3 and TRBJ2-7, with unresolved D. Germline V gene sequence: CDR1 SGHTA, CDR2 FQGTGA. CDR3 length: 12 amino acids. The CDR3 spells CASGLPGGEQYF. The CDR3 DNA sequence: TGTGCCAGCGGCTTACCAGGCGGCGAGCAGTACTTC.

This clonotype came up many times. CDR3 loop: CSAVGWDSPSYEQYF. The DNA of the CDR3 is TGCAGTGCGGTGGGATGGGACAGCCCGTCCTACGAGCAGTACTTC. This sequence joins TRBV20-1 and TRBJ2-7; 7 bases fit TRBD1. Unmatched junction bases numbered 12, after V lost 6 bases and J lost 1 base. Germline CDR1 DFQATT, CDR2 SNEGSKA (reference sequence). The CDR3 length is 15 residues.

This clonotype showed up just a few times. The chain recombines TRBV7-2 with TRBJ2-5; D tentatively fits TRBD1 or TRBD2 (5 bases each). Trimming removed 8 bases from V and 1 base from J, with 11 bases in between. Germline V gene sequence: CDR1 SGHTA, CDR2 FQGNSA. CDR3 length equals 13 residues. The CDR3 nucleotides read TGTGCCAGCTGCCGGGACCTCCAAGAGACCCAGTACTTC. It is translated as CASCRDLQETQYF.

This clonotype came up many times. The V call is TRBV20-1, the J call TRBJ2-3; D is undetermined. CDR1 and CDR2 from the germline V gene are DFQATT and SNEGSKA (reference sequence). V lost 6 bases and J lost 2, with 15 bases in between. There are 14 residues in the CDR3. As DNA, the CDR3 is TGCAGTGCCCTCCCGGACCGGTACACAGATACGCAGTATTTT. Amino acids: CSALPDRYTDTQYF.

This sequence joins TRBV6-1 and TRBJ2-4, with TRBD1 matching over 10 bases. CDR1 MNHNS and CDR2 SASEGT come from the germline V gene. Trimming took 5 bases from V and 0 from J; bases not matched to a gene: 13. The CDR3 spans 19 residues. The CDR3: CASSKDLGQGIEAKNIQYF. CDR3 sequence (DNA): TGTGCCAGCAGTAAGGACCTGGGACAGGGGATTGAAGCCAAAAACATTCAGTACTTC.

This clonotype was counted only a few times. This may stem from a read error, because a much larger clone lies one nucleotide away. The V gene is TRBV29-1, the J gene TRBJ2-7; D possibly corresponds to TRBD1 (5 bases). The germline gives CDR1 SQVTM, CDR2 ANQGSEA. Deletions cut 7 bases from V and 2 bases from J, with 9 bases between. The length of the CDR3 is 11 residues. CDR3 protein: CSGRGTYEQYF. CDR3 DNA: TGCAGCGGTAGGGGTACCTACGAGCAGTACTTC.

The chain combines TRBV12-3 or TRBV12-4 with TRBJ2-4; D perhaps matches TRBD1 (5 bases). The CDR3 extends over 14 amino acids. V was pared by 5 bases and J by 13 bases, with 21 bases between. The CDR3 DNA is TGTGCCAGCAGTCCTAGACAGACTGTTAATGTGCAGTACTTC. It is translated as CASSPRQTVNVQYF.

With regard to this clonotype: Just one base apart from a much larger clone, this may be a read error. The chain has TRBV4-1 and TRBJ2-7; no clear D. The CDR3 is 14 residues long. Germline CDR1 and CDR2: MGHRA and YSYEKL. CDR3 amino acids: CASSQSASPYGQYF. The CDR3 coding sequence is TGCGCCAGCAGCCAAAGTGCGTCGCCTTACGGGCAGTACTTC.

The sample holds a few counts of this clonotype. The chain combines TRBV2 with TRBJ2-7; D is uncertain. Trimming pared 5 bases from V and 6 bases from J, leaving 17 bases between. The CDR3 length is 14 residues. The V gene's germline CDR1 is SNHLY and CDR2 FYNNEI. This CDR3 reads CASSPRWDMGEQYF. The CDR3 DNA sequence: TGTGCCAGCAGTCCTCGATGGGATATGGGCGAGCAGTACTTC.

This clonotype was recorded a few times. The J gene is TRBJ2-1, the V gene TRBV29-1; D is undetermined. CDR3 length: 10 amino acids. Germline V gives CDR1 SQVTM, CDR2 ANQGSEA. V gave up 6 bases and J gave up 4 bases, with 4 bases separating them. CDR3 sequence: CSVAYNEQFF. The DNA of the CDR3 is TGCAGCGTAGCGTACAATGAGCAGTTCTTC.

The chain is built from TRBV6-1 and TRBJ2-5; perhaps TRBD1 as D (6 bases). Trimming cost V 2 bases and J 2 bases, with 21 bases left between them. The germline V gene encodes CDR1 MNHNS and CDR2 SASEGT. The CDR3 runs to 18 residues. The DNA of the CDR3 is TGTGCCAGCAGTGAAATAAGGGGGTCACAGGGCCCACAAGAGACCCAGTACTTC. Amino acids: CASSEIRGSQGPQETQYF.

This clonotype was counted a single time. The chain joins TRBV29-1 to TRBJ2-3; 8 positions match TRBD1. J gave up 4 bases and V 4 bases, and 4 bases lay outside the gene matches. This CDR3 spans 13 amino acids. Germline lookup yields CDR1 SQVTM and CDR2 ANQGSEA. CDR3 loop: CSVGQGFADTQYF. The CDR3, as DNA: TGCAGCGTTGGACAGGGGTTTGCAGATACGCAGTATTTT.

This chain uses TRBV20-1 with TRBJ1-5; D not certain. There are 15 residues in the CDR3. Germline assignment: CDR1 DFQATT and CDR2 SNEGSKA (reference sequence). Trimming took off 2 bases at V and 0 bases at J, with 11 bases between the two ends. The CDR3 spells CSARPSLDSNQPQHF. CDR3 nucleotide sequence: TGCAGTGCTAGACCCTCCTTGGATAGCAATCAGCCCCAGCATTTT.

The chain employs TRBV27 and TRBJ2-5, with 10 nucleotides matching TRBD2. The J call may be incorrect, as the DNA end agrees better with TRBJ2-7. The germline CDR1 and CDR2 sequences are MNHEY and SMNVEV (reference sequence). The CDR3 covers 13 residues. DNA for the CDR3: TGTGCCAGCAATCCTAGCGGGGGTTACGAGCAGTACTTC. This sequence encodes CASNPSGGYEQYF.

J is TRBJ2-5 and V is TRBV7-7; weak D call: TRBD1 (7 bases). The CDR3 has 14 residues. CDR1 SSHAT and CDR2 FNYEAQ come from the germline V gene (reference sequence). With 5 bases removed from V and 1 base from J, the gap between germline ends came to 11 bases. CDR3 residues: CASSVQGGQETQYF. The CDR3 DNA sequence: TGTGCCAGCAGCGTCCAGGGGGGCCAAGAGACCCAGTACTTC.

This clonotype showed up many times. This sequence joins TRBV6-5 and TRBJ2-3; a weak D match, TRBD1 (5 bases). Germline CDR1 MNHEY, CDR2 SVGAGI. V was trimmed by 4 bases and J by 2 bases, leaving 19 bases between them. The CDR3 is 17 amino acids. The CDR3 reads CASSSPRGALNTDTQYF. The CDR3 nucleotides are TGTGCCAGCAGTTCCCCGCGTGGGGCACTTAACACAGATACGCAGTATTTT.

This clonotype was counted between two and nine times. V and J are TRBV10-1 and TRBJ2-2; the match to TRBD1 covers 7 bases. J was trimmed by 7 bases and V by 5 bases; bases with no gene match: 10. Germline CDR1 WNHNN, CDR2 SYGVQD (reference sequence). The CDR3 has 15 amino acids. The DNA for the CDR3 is TGCGCCAGCAGTCCCGCCAACAGGGGCGTCGGGGAGCTGTTTTTT. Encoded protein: CASSPANRGVGELFF.

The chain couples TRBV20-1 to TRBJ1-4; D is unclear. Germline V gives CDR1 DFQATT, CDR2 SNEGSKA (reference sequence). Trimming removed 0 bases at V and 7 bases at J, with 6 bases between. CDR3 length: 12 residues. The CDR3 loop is CSAREGGEKLFF. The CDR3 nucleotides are TGCAGTGCTAGAGAGGGCGGTGAAAAACTGTTTTTT.

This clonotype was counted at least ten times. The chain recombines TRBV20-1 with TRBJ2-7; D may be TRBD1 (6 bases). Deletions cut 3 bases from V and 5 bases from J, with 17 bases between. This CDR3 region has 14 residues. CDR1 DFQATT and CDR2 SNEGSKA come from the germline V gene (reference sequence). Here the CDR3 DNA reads TGCAGTGCTAGCCCCTCCACAGGGATCCACGAGCAGTACTTC. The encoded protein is CSASPSTGIHEQYF.

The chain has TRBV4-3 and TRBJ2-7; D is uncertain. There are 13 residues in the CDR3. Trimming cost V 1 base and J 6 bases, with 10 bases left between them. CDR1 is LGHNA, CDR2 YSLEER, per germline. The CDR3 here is CASSQGLLAEQYF. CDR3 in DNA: TGCGCCAGCAGCCAAGGTCTGTTAGCCGAGCAGTACTTC.

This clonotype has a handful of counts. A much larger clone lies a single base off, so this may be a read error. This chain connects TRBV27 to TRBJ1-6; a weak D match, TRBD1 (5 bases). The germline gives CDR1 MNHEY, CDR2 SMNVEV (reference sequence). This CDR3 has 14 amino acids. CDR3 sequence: CAGSLGYRRSPLHF. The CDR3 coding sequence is TGTGCCGGCAGTTTGGGATACAGGCGTTCACCCCTCCACTTT.

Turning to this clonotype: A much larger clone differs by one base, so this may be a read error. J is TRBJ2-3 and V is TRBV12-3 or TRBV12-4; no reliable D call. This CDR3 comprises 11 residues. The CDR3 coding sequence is TGTGTCAGCAGTTCCCGGAGTACGCAGTATTTT. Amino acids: CVSSSRSTQYF.

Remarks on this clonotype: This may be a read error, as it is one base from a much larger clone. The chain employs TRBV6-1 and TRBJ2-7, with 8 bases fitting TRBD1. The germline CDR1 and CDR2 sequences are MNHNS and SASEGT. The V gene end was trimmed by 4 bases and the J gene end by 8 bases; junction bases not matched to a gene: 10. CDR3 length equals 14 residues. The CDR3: CASSGGGQGTKQYF. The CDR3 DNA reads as TGTGCCAGCAGTGGGGGTGGACAGGGTACAAAGCAGTACTTC.